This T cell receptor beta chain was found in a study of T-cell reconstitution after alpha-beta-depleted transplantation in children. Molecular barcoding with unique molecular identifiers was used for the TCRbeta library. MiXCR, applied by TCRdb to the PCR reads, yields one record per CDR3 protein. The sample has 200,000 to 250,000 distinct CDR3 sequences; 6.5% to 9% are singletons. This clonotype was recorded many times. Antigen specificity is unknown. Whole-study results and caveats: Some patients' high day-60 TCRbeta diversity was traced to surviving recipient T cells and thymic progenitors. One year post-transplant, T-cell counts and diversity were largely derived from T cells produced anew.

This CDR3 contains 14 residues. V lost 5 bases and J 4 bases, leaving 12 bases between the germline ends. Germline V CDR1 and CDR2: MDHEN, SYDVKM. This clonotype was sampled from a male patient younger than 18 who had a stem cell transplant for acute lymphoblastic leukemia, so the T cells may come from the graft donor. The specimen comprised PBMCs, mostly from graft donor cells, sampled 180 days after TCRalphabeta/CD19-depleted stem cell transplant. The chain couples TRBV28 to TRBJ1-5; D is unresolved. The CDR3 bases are TGTGCCAGCAGTCCCTCCCCCAAGAATCAGCCCCAGCATTTT. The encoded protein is CASSPSPKNQPQHF.